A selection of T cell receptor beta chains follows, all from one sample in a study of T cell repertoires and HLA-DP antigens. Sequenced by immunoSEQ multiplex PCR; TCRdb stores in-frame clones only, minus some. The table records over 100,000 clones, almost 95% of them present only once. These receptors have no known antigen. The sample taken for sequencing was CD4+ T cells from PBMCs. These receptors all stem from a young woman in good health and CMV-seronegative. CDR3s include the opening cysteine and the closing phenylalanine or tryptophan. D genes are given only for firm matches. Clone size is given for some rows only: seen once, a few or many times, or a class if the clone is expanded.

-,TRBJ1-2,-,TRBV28,CASSFRGQNYGYTF,TGTGCCAGCAGTTTTCGCGGGCAGAACTATGGCTACACCTTC
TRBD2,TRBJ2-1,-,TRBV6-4,CASSDSAGGSYNEQFF,TGTGCCAGCAGTGACTCGGCGGGGGGCTCCTACAATGAGCAGTTCTTC
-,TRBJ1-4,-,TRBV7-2,CASSLEGAGEKLFF,TGTGCCAGCAGCTTAGAAGGGGCGGGCGAAAAACTGTTTTTT
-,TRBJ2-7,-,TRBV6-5,CASRKTGTTYEQYF,TGTGCCAGCAGAAAGACAGGGACTACCTACGAGCAGTACTTC
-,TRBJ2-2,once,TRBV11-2,CASSITVGYTGELFF,TGTGCCAGCAGCATTACAGTGGGGTACACCGGGGAGCTGTTTTTT
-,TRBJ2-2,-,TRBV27,CASSLNTGELFF,TGTGCCAGCAGTTTGAACACCGGGGAGCTGTTTTTT
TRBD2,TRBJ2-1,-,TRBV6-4,CASSDSIRVGTRKFF,TGTGCCAGCAGTGACTCGATTAGGGTTGGGACTAGGAAGTTCTTC
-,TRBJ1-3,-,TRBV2,CASSEDRQVPFLYF,TGTGCCAGCAGTGAGGATCGTCAGGTTCCTTTCCTATATTTT
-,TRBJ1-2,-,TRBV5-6,CASSPRARAYGYTF,TGTGCCAGCAGCCCCCGGGCCAGGGCTTATGGCTACACCTTC
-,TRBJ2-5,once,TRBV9,CASSVGGGGVQETQYF,TGTGCCAGCAGCGTAGGCGGGGGCGGAGTGCAAGAGACCCAGTACTTC
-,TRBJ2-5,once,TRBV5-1,CASSPTRTQYF,TGCGCCAGCAGCCCGACTAGGACCCAGTACTTC
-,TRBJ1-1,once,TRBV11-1,CASSFRTLMNTEAFF,TGTGCCAGCAGCTTCAGGACGTTGATGAACACTGAAGCTTTCTTT
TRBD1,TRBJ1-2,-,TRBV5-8,CASSLSGGNYGYTF,TGTGCCAGCAGCTTGTCAGGGGGCAACTATGGCTACACCTTC
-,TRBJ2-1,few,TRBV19,CASSPPRGMSSYNEQFF,TGTGCCAGTAGTCCCCCGAGAGGGATGAGTTCCTACAATGAGCAGTTCTTC
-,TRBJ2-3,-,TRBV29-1,CSVFGVWDTQYF,TGCAGCGTTTTTGGGGTTTGGGATACGCAGTATTTT
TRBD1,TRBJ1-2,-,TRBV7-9,CASSLGQGSGDYGYTF,TGTGCCAGCAGCTTGGGACAGGGTAGTGGGGACTATGGCTACACCTTC
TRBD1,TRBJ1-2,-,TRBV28,CASIKGQGIYGYTF,TGTGCCAGCATTAAGGGACAGGGGATCTATGGCTACACCTTC
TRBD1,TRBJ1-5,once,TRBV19,CASSIDRDNQPQHF,TGTGCCAGTAGTATTGACAGGGACAATCAGCCCCAGCATTTT
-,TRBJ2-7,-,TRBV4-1,CASSQDSQPYEQYF,TGCGCCAGCAGCCAGGACAGTCAACCCTACGAGCAGTACTTC
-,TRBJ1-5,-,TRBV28,CASMGAGQGEGPQHF,TGTGCCAGCATGGGGGCAGGGCAGGGCGAGGGGCCCCAGCATTTT